The T cell receptor beta chain described here comes from a study of T cell repertoires in cytomegalovirus infection. Across the whole study: Both recently identified HLA-C-restricted and well-studied HLA-B-restricted CMV epitopes were used in the study. Public TCR beta signatures indicated both CMV infection and matching HLA type. Notes on the study in general: CMV carriers having the relevant HLA were flagged by cumulative public TCR beta family frequency. Clonotype analysis showed dominance of the ex vivo response by HLA-C-restricted CMV-specific TCR beta clonotypes.

TCRdb independently ran MiXCR on the reads; one entry per CDR3 protein. The sample yields some 700,000 distinct CDR3 sequences, roughly a third seen once. In germline, CDR1 is MNHNS, CDR2 SASEGT. Trimming at V came to 6 bases and at J to 3 bases, leaving 6 bases not matched to a gene. There are 14 residues in the CDR3. This clonotype was found a few times. The antigen is not known. V gene TRBV6-1 combines with J gene TRBJ1-1, with 8 nucleotides matching TRBD1. Sequences were derived from cultured PBMCs, sampled from culture after CMV antigen stimulation. The clonotype originates from a human donor in good health (CMV status not recorded). Some clones in this sample may be carry-over from other donors' samples. DNA of the CDR3: TGTGCCAGCAGGTTGACAGGGGTACACACTGAAGCTTTCTTT. It encodes CASRLTGVHTEAFF.